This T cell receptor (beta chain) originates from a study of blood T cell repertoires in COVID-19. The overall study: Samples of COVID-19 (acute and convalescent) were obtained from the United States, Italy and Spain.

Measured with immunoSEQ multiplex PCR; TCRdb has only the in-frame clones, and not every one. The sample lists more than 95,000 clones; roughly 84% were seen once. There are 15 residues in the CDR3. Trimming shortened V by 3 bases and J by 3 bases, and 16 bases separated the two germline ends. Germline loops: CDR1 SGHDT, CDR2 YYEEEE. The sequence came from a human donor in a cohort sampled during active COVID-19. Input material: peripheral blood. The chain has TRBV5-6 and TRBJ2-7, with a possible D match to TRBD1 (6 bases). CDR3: CASSWGRDTSYEQYF. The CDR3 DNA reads TGTGCCAGCAGCTGGGGCCGGGACACCAGCTACGAGCAGTACTTC.